These 19 T cell receptor beta chains were sequenced from one sample in a study of CD8+CD57+ T cells in acquired aplastic anemia. The template used for profiling TCR beta VDJ and CDR3 was genomic DNA. One entry per CDR3 protein results from TCRdb running MiXCR on the reads. The table lists 270,000 or so distinct CDR3 sequences, approximately 79% of them singletons. CD8+CD57+ cell expansion, shown by flow cytometry, had occurred in the patients selected for sequencing. Sequencing used sorted CD4+, CD8+, or CD8+CD57+ T cells (not recorded which) from PBMCs. The receptors were sampled from a human donor with aplastic anemia.

The chain is built from TRBV7-6 and TRBJ1-1; D remains unclear. Germline V gene data show CDR1 as SGHVS and CDR2 as FNYEAQ. The CDR3 is 15 amino acids. V gave up 7 bases and J gave up 14 bases, with 29 bases separating them. CDR3 nucleotide sequence: TGTGCCAGCACCCTAGGGAGGGTCCCCTCTAGGGCCGACTTCTTT. It translates to CASTLGRVPSRADFF.

For this clonotype: At one boundary the junction diverges from the germline segment, which might be a read error. This sequence joins TRBV9 and TRBJ2-3; D unclear. CDR3 length: 14 residues. Germline CDR1 is SGDLS and CDR2 is YYNGEE. CDR3: CASSVATARNQPHF. For the CDR3, the DNA is TGTGCCAGCAGCGTAGCGACCGCCCGAAATCAGCCCCATTTT. The full variable domain, completed using reference TRBV9 and TRBJ2-3, is DSGVTQTPKHLITATGQRVTLRCSPRSGDLSVYWYQQSLDQGLQFLIQYYNGEERAKGNILERFSAQQFPDLHSELNLSSLELGDSALYFCASSVATARNQPHFGPGTRLTVL.

With regard to this clonotype: Relative to the germline gene, one junction end is altered; a read error may explain this. The chain couples TRBV9 to TRBJ2-3; tentative D call: TRBD2 (6 bases). Per the germline V gene, CDR1 is SGDLS and CDR2 is YYNGEE. This CDR3 region has 13 residues. The CDR3 loop is CASGVGDSDMLNF. The CDR3 region has the DNA TGTGCCAGCGGGGTAGGGGACTCAGACATGCTGAATTTT.

The chain carries TRBV6-6 and TRBJ2-2; 11 positions agree with TRBD1. Trimming took 10 bases from V and 2 from J; bases not matched to a gene: 6. Germline CDR1 and CDR2: MNHNY and SVGAGI (reference sequence). CDR3 length: 15 amino acids. The CDR3 DNA reads as TGTGCCATCAGGGGACAGGGGGAAAACACCGGGGAGCTGTTTTTT. This sequence encodes CAIRGQGENTGELFF.

The sample holds one count of this clonotype. The chain links TRBV15 to TRBJ2-7, with D perhaps matching TRBD1 (8 bases). The CDR3 totals 14 residues. V lost 10 bases, J lost 2 bases, and 18 bases lay in between. CDR1 and CDR2 from the germline V gene are LNHNV and YYDKDF (reference sequence). The CDR3 loop reads CAKSGTGTTYEQYF. The CDR3 nucleotides are TGTGCCAAGAGCGGGACAGGCACGACCTACGAGCAGTACTTC.

About this clonotype itself: A read error may account for a junction end that differs from germline. The chain carries TRBV7-8 and TRBJ2-3, with 7 bases that match TRBD1. Germline loops: CDR1 SGHVS, CDR2 FQNEAQ. The CDR3 spans 14 residues. DNA for the CDR3: TGTGCCAGCAGCTTACAAGGACAGGCCCCACTGCACTGGTTT. Protein product: CASSLQGQAPLHWF. Full variable domain (remainder filled in from reference TRBV7-8 and TRBJ2-3): GAGVSQSPRYKVAKRGQDVALRCDPISGHVSLFWYQQALGQGPEFLTYFQNEAQLDKSGLPSDRFFAERPEGSVSTLKIQRTQQEDSAVYLCASSLQGQAPLHWFGPGTRLTVL.

The J gene is TRBJ2-3, the V gene TRBV7-3, with D possibly matching TRBD2 (6 bases). The germline V gene encodes CDR1 SGHTA and CDR2 FQGTGA. The CDR3 contains 14 residues. Trimming removed 6 bases from V and 9 bases from J, with 19 bases in between. Here the CDR3 reads CASSSTGTPGTQYF. CDR3 sequence (DNA): TGTGCCAGCAGTTCTACCGGGACTCCCGGAACGCAGTATTTT.

Of note for this clonotype: Germline and junction disagree at one end, which may indicate a read error. The gene calls are TRBV7-7 and TRBJ2-5; perhaps TRBD2 as D (6 bases). The CDR3 contains 14 residues. CDR1 and CDR2 (germline): SSHAT, FNYEAQ (reference sequence). The CDR3 loop is CASYGGTGELTFGF. The CDR3 DNA follows: TGTGCCAGCTATGGGGGGACCGGGGAGCTGACTTTTGGATTC.

A word on this clonotype: The conserved phenylalanine or tryptophan is not found at the CDR3 terminus, so this likely reflects a read error. The limits of the CDR3 on the DNA are not certain, so only TCRdb's listed CDR3 is given. This rearrangement joins TRBV7-2 to TRBJ2-1; the tabulated D call, TRBD1, remains unverified against the DNA. The CDR3 sequence runs 13 residues, both termini included. Germline loops: CDR1 SGHTA, CDR2 FQGNSA. The CDR3 is CASSLVFTRGWSS.

For this clonotype: At one end the junction does not follow the germline gene, possibly because of a read error. The rearrangement uses TRBV15 and TRBJ1-1; tentative D call: TRBD1 (5 bases). Per the germline V gene, CDR1 is LNHNV and CDR2 is YYDKDF (reference sequence). There are 14 residues in the CDR3. The CDR3 DNA follows: TGTGCCACCAGCAGAGGCAGGGAACGAAATGCCCCGTACTTT. It encodes CATSRGRERNAPYF.

This clonotype has a handful of counts. The V gene is TRBV7-9, the J gene TRBJ2-3, with TRBD2 matching over 8 bases. J was trimmed by 7 bases and V by 4 bases; bases with no gene match: 7. Per germline, CDR1 SEHNR and CDR2 FQNEAQ (reference sequence). This CDR3 contains 14 residues. The CDR3 protein is CASSSAGGPHTQYF. The CDR3, as DNA: TGTGCCAGCAGCTCCGCGGGAGGTCCTCATACGCAGTATTTT.

V usage is TRBV5-1 and J usage is TRBJ2-7; 11 bases match TRBD2. Germline trimming cut 5 bases from V and 1 base from J; bases unmatched to any gene: 14. The CDR3 is made up of 18 amino acids. Germline CDR1 reads SGHRS; CDR2 reads YFSETQ. The CDR3 is CASRRNSGRAALSYEQYV. CDR3 nucleotides: TGCGCCAGCAGACGGAATAGCGGGAGGGCAGCCCTTTCCTACGAGCAGTACGTC.

This chain connects TRBV9 to TRBJ2-7; TRBD1 agrees at 8 bases. Per the germline V gene, CDR1 is SGDLS and CDR2 is YYNGEE. CDR3 size: 15 residues. V was clipped by 4 bases and J by 0 bases; unmatched bases: 6. Written as DNA, the CDR3 is TGTGCCAGCAGCTCAGGGGGCGAGAACTCCTACGAGCAGTACTTC. Amino acids: CASSSGGENSYEQYF.

DNA of the CDR3: TGTGCCAGCAGTGCTGACGCGGGGAACACAGGGGAGCACTTT. It encodes CASSADAGNTGEHF. This rearrangement joins TRBV9 to TRBJ1-6, with 7 bases matching TRBD1. Germline assignment: CDR1 SGDLS and CDR2 YYNGEE. The CDR3 length is 14 residues. The junction had 18 bases not matched to a gene; V was cut back by 5 bases and J by 19 bases.

On this clonotype itself: The conserved phenylalanine or tryptophan normally closing the CDR3 is absent here, so this likely arose from a read error. No DNA is shown, since the ends of the CDR3 on it are uncertain; the CDR3 is the one TCRdb lists. V is TRBV9 and J is TRBJ2-3. 12 amino acids form the CDR3, both terminal residues included. Per the germline V gene, CDR1 is SGDLS and CDR2 is YYNGEE. The CDR3 here is CASSIGSNRQWL.

As for this clonotype: At one boundary the junction diverges from the germline segment, which might be a read error. This chain links TRBV9 with TRBJ2-3; D may be TRBD2 (6 bases). The length of the CDR3 is 14 residues. Germline CDR1 reads SGDLS; CDR2 reads YYNGEE. For the CDR3, the DNA is TGTGCCAGCAGCGTAGCGGGAGATAGCACTACTACGCATTTT. Translated, it gives CASSVAGDSTTTHF.

On this clonotype: No conserved phenylalanine or tryptophan ends this CDR3, so it is likely a read error. The DNA is left out, because the CDR3 cannot be placed on it with certainty; the CDR3 is given as TCRdb lists it. The J gene is TRBJ2-1, the V gene TRBV7-3. Both ends counted, the CDR3 spans 12 residues. Germline V gene lookup returns CDR1 SGHTA and CDR2 FQGTGA. The CDR3 here is CASSIRWDAQIL.

V gene TRBV7-6 combines with J gene TRBJ2-5; 7 bases match TRBD2. The CDR3 is 15 residues long. V shed 7 bases, J shed 12 bases, and the junction held 20 bases outside the gene matches. In germline, CDR1 is SGHVS, CDR2 FNYEAQ. This CDR3 is CASTLGRVPSGAKYF. The CDR3 nucleotides are TGTGCCAGCACCCTAGGGAGGGTCCCCTCTGGGGCCAAGTACTTC. Complete variable domain (other parts from reference TRBV7-6 and TRBJ2-5): GAGVSQSPRYKVTKRGQDVALRCDPISGHVSLYWYRQALGQGPEFLTYFNYEAQQDKSGLPNDRFSAERPEGSISTLTIQRTEQRDSAMYRCASTLGRVPSGAKYFGPGTRLLVL.

The count of this clonotype is one. The chain has TRBV7-9 and TRBJ1-1, with D possibly being TRBD1 (6 bases). The germline V gene has CDR1 SEHNR and CDR2 FQNEAQ (reference sequence). This CDR3 contains 15 residues. Trimming took off 1 base at V and 14 bases at J, with 23 bases between the two ends. In DNA, the CDR3 is TGTGCCAGCAGCTTAGTTCCCGGGGGGCTGATTTTTGCATTCTTT. This gives the protein CASSLVPGGLIFAFF.